The 21 T cell receptor beta chains listed next were all sequenced from one sample in a study of shared clonotypes between healthy human individuals. Sequencing was performed with immunoSEQ multiplex PCR; in TCRdb, only in-frame clones are kept and a portion is missing. The sample shows about 2.2 million clones, 93% of them seen only once. Cells designated naive CD8 were CD45RO-negative and were positively selected for CCR7, with terminally differentiated effector memory CD45RA+ cells excluded. Material: naive CD8+ T cells from PBMCs. The origin of the receptors is a man aged 18 to 30 in good health. Some clones in this sample may be carry-over from other donors' samples.

The chain links TRBV11-2 to TRBJ2-7; no reliable D call. Trimming took off 3 bases at V and 3 bases at J, with 9 bases between the two ends. This CDR3 region has 13 residues. Germline V gene lookup returns CDR1 SGHAT and CDR2 FQNNGV. The CDR3 here is CASSFTSDYEQYF. As DNA, the CDR3 is TGTGCCAGCAGCTTCACAAGCGACTACGAGCAGTACTTC. The variable domain in full, completed from reference TRBV11-2 and TRBJ2-7, reads EAGVAQSPRYKIIEKRQSVAFWCNPISGHATLYWYQQILGQGPKLLIQFQNNGVVDDSQLPKDRFSAERLKGVDSTLKIQPAKLEDSAVYLCASSFTSDYEQYFGPGTRLTVT.

This rearrangement joins TRBV6-1 to TRBJ2-4; TRBD1 matches at 7 bases. Trimming cost V 4 bases and J 0 bases; bases outside gene matches: 9. Germline lookup yields CDR1 MNHNS and CDR2 SASEGT. The CDR3 has 17 amino acids. The CDR3 DNA reads TGTGCCAGCAGTGCAAAACAGGGGCTTCTAGCCAAAAACATTCAGTACTTC. Translation: CASSAKQGLLAKNIQYF.

This chain links TRBV27 with TRBJ1-2; D is possibly TRBD1 (6 bases). CDR1 and CDR2 from the germline V gene are MNHEY and SMNVEV (reference sequence). The CDR3 is made up of 13 amino acids. V dropped 3 bases and J dropped 8 bases, with 13 bases sitting between them. In DNA form, the CDR3 reads TGTGCCAGCAGTTTCAGCGGGGGCAACGGCTACACCTTC. Translating gives CASSFSGGNGYTF.

The DNA for the CDR3 is TGTGCCAGCAGCGAGATCTCTAGATCCTACGAGCAGTACTTC. Its translation: CASSEISRSYEQYF. The rearrangement joins TRBV14 to TRBJ2-7; D not certain. Deletions cut 5 bases from V and 1 base from J, with 12 bases between. CDR3 length: 14 amino acids. Germline values: CDR1 SGHDN, CDR2 FVKESK.

This clone was found a few times. This sample includes further DNA sequences coding for the same CDR3. The genes are TRBV27 and TRBJ2-1; 14 positions agree with TRBD2. Trimming cost V 5 bases and J 7 bases; bases outside gene matches: 4. The germline gives CDR1 MNHEY, CDR2 SMNVEV (reference sequence). The CDR3 spans 15 residues. The CDR3, as DNA: TGTGCCAGCAGTGCCGGGACTAGCGGGAGTAATGAGCAGTTCTTC. It is translated as CASSAGTSGSNEQFF.

The chain employs TRBV15 and TRBJ2-2, with 9 bases aligning to TRBD2. Germline-derived CDR1 and CDR2 are LNHNV and YYDKDF (reference sequence). CDR3 length: 14 residues. V lost 7 bases, J lost 8 bases, and 8 bases stayed unmatched. CDR3 nucleotide sequence: TGTGCCACCAAAGTAGCGGGAGTGAGGGGGGAGCTGTTTTTT. Protein product: CATKVAGVRGELFF.

The J gene is TRBJ1-3, the V gene TRBV7-3, with D perhaps TRBD1 (5 bases). The germline gives CDR1 SGHTA, CDR2 FQGTGA. Deletions cut 5 bases from V and 4 bases from J, with 12 bases between. This CDR3 is 14 amino acids long. CDR3 DNA: TGTGCCAGCAGCCAAAGGGGATCCGGAAACACCATATATTTT. Protein sequence: CASSQRGSGNTIYF.

Details on this clone: The same CDR3 arises from other DNA sequences in this sample as well. The chain has TRBV15 and TRBJ2-1, with D perhaps TRBD2 (5 bases). Germline values: CDR1 LNHNV, CDR2 YYDKDF (reference sequence). The CDR3 loop spans 14 amino acids. V was trimmed by 3 bases and J by 4 bases, leaving 10 bases between them. The CDR3 loop reads CATSRDRTYNEQFF. The CDR3 DNA reads as TGTGCCACCAGCAGGGACCGGACTTACAATGAGCAGTTCTTC.

The V call is TRBV4-2, the J call TRBJ1-2, with 11 bases lining up with TRBD1. J gave up 4 bases and V 4 bases, and 5 bases lay outside the gene matches. Per germline, CDR1 LGHNA and CDR2 YNFKEQ. The CDR3 has 15 amino acids. This CDR3 reads CASSPDRGLAYGYTF. The CDR3, as DNA: TGTGCCAGCAGCCCGGACAGGGGGCTCGCCTATGGCTACACCTTC.

This chain joins TRBV5-1 and TRBJ2-1; D may match TRBD1 or TRBD2 (5 bases each). V was cut by 3 bases and J by 8 bases, with 21 bases left in between. The CDR3 is 16 residues long. Looked up from germline, CDR1 is SGHRS and CDR2 is YFSETQ. The CDR3 DNA follows: TGCGCCAGCAGCTCCTCAACTACCCCAGGGCGGGATGAGCAGTTCTTC. This sequence encodes CASSSSTTPGRDEQFF.

This chain links TRBV19 with TRBJ1-1, with TRBD1 matching 9 bases. Germline V CDR1 and CDR2: LNHDA, SQIVND (reference sequence). Germline trimming cut 0 bases from V and 7 bases from J; bases unmatched to any gene: 6. The CDR3 is 15 residues long. The CDR3 nucleotides are TGTGCCAGTAGTATAGACCGACAGGGGGTGATTGAAGCTTTCTTT. Its protein is CASSIDRQGVIEAFF.

V is TRBV13 and J is TRBJ2-2; D possibly matches TRBD1 or TRBD2 (5 bases each). The germline V gene has CDR1 PRHDT and CDR2 FYEKMQ (reference sequence). Trimming stripped 4 bases from V and 6 bases from J, with 21 bases between. The CDR3 consists of 17 residues. The CDR3 protein is CASSSNDGARGAGELFF. DNA of the CDR3: TGTGCCAGCAGCTCGAATGACGGGGCTAGAGGGGCCGGGGAGCTGTTTTTT.

This clone has more than one count but fewer than ten. This chain uses TRBV7-9 with TRBJ2-1, with D hard to call. CDR3 length: 13 amino acids. Germline loops: CDR1 SEHNR, CDR2 FQNEAQ (reference sequence). V dropped 3 bases and J dropped 8 bases, with 11 bases sitting between them. The CDR3 nucleotides read TGTGCCAGCAGCTTCCCTTCCGGGCATGAGCAGTTCTTC. Translation: CASSFPSGHEQFF.

This chain connects TRBV28 to TRBJ2-7; D is unresolved. The germline V gene encodes CDR1 MDHEN and CDR2 SYDVKM. V was cut by 5 bases and J by 3 bases, with 14 bases left in between. CDR3 length: 14 amino acids. CDR3 sequence: CASSPRPLGYEQYF. The CDR3 nucleotides read TGTGCCAGCAGTCCCCGCCCGCTAGGCTACGAGCAGTACTTC.

The chain joins TRBV6-6 to TRBJ2-1, with D possibly TRBD2 on 7 matching bases. Trimming left V 2 bases short and J 2 bases short, with 10 bases between. In germline, CDR1 is MNHNY, CDR2 SVGAGI (reference sequence). This CDR3 has 15 residues. This chain's CDR3 is CASSYGGGTYNEQFF. The CDR3 bases are TGTGCCAGCAGTTACGGGGGGGGCACCTACAATGAGCAGTTCTTC.

V usage is TRBV28 and J usage is TRBJ2-1; D gene unclear. Germline CDR1 reads MDHEN; CDR2 reads SYDVKM. There are 12 residues in the CDR3. The V and J ends lost 4 bases and 5 bases respectively, with 6 bases between them. The CDR3 protein is CASSSKDNEQFF. DNA for the CDR3: TGTGCCAGCAGTTCTAAAGACAATGAGCAGTTCTTC.

The chain is built from TRBV4-1 and TRBJ2-7, with D perhaps TRBD1 (8 bases). Germline V gene data show CDR1 as MGHRA and CDR2 as YSYEKL. The ends were cut back, 5 bases at V and 6 bases at J, with 14 bases in the middle. The CDR3 has 13 residues. The CDR3 here is CASSNRGGSEQYF. The DNA for the CDR3 is TGCGCCAGCAGCAACAGGGGGGGTTCCGAGCAGTACTTC.

CDR3 sequence: CAISDLEAVRVTEAFF. CDR3 nucleotide sequence: TGTGCCATCAGTGACCTGGAAGCTGTTCGGGTCACTGAAGCTTTCTTT. The V call is TRBV10-3, the J call TRBJ1-1; no clear D gene. Germline V lookup: CDR1 ENHRY, CDR2 SYGVKD. This CDR3 has 16 amino acids. V gave up 3 bases and J gave up 4 bases, with 18 bases separating them.

The chain employs TRBV2 and TRBJ2-5; D not certain. Germline CDR1 is SNHLY and CDR2 is FYNNEI. Trimming took off 0 bases at V and 2 bases at J, with 10 bases between the two ends. The CDR3 consists of 15 residues. CDR3 region: CASSEAHSSQETQYF. CDR3 sequence (DNA): TGTGCCAGCAGTGAAGCGCATAGTTCGCAAGAGACCCAGTACTTC.

As for this clone: Within the sample, other DNA sequences also encode this same CDR3. V usage is TRBV28 and J usage is TRBJ2-5; D is perhaps TRBD2 (5 bases). The CDR3 length is 15 residues. V was pared by 5 bases and J by 3 bases, with 16 bases between. CDR1 and CDR2 (germline): MDHEN, SYDVKM. The CDR3 protein is CASSPTRVGKETQYF. In DNA, the CDR3 is TGTGCCAGCAGTCCCACGAGGGTTGGTAAAGAGACCCAGTACTTC.

V is TRBV4-3 and J is TRBJ1-2; D gene uncertain. In germline, CDR1 is LGHNA, CDR2 YSLEER. CDR3 length: 15 amino acids. Trimming took 0 bases from V and 4 from J, leaving 12 bases between them. CDR3: CASSQDDGLFYGYTF. The CDR3 nucleotides are TGCGCCAGCAGCCAAGATGACGGCTTATTCTATGGCTACACCTTC.